This T cell receptor (beta chain) was recovered during a study of OX40 agonist ivuxolimab in advanced cancers. Study overall: The diagnoses of dose-escalation patients were hepatocellular carcinoma, melanoma, renal cell or head and neck cancer. Partial responses were achieved by three patients, of whom one had hepatocellular carcinoma and two had cutaneous melanoma. Anti-PD-1, anti-PD-L1 or anti-CTLA-4 therapy given earlier was allowed, and 35% to 50% had some.

Points from the study as a whole: Which antigen the expanded peripheral T cells recognized is unknown.

The CDR3 is 18 amino acids. V shed 2 bases, J shed 4 bases, and the junction held 13 bases outside the gene matches. Germline CDR1 is ENHRY and CDR2 is SYGVKD. To note about this clone: Antigen specificity is unknown.

Libraries were prepared by immunoSEQ multiplex PCR; TCRdb keeps only in-frame clonotypes and omits some of them. The profile shows 55,000 to 65,000 clones, approximately 87% of them singletons. The V gene is TRBV10-3, the J gene TRBJ1-2, with 10 bases fitting TRBD1. Sequences were derived from CD4+ or CD8+ T cells sorted from blood, sampled in a trial of the OX40 agonist ivuxolimab. The TCR originated in an adult with an advanced solid tumor such as melanoma, head and neck, liver or kidney cancer. CDR3 nucleotides: TGTGCCATCAGTGAGCCCTCCGGGACAGGGGAAGGGGGCTATGGCTACACCTTC. Protein sequence: CAISEPSGTGEGGYGYTF.